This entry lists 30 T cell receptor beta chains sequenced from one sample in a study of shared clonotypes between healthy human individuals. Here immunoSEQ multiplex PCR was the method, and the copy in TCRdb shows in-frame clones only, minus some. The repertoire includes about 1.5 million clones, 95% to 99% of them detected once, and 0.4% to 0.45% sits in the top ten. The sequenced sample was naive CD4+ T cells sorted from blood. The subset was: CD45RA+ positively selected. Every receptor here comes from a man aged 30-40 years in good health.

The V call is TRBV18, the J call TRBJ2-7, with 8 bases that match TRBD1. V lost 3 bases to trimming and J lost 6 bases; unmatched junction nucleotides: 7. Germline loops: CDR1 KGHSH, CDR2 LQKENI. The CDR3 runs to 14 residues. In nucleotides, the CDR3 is TGTGCCAGCTCACCCTCAGGGGGCTTTGGCGAGCAGTACTTC. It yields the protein CASSPSGGFGEQYF.

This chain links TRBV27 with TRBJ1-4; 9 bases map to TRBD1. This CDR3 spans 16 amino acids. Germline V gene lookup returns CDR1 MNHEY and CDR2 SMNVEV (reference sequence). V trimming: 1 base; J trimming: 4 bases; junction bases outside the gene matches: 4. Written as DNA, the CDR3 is TGTGCCAGCAGTTTATTCCCGGGACAGGGTAATGAAAAACTGTTTTTT. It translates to CASSLFPGQGNEKLFF.

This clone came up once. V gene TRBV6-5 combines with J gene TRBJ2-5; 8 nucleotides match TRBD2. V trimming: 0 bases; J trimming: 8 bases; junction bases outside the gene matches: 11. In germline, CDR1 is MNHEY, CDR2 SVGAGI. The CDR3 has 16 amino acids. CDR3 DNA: TGTGCCAGCAGTTACTCGGGGCTAGCGGGTGGTTCAACCCAGTACTTC. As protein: CASSYSGLAGGSTQYF.

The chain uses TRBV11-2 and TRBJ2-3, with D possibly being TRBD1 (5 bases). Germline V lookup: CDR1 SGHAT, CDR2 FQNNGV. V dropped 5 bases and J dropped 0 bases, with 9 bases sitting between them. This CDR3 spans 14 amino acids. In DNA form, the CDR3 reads TGTGCCAGCAGCCAGGGCTTAAGCACAGATACGCAGTATTTT. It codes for CASSQGLSTDTQYF.

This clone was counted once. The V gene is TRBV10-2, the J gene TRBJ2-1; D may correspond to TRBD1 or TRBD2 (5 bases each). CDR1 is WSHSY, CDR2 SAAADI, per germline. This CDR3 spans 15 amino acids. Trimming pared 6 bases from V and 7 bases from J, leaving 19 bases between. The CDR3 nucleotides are TGCGCCAGCAGGGGGCCCCCGGGACGAGGGAATGAGCAGTTCTTC. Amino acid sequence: CASRGPPGRGNEQFF.

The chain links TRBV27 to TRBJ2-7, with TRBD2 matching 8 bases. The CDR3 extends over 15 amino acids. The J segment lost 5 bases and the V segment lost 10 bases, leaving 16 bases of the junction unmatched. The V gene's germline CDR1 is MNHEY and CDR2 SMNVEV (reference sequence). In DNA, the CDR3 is TGTGCCACCCTCCGAAGAGCGGGAGTATTCCACGAGCAGTACTTC. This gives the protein CATLRRAGVFHEQYF.

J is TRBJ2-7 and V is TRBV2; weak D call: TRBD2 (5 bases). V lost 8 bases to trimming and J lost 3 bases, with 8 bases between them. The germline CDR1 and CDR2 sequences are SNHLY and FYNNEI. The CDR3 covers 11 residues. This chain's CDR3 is CASFGNYEQYF. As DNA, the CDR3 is TGTGCCAGCTTCGGGAACTACGAGCAGTACTTC.

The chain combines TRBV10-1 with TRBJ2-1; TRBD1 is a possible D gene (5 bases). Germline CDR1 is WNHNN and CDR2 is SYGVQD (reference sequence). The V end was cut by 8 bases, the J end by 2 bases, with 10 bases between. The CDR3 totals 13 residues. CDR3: CASGQDTYNEQFF. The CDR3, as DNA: TGCGCCAGCGGACAAGACACCTACAATGAGCAGTTCTTC.

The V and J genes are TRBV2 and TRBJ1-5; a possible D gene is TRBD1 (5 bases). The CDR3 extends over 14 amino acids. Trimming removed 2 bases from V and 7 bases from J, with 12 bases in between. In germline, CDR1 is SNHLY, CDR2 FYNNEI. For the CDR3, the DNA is TGTGCCAGCAGTGAAAGCTTGGGGGTACAGCCCCAGCATTTT. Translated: CASSESLGVQPQHF. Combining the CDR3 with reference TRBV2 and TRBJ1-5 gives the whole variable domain EPEVTQTPSHQVTQMGQEVILRCVPISNHLYFYWYRQILGQKVEFLVSFYNNEISEKSEIFDDQFSVERPDGSNFTLKIRSTKLEDSAMYFCASSESLGVQPQHFGDGTRLSIL.

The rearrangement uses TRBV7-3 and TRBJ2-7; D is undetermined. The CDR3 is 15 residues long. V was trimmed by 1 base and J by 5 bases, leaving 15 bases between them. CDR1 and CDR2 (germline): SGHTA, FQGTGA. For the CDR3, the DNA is TGTGCCAGCAGCTTAATTCAGGTAGGTACAGACGAGCAGTACTTC. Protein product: CASSLIQVGTDEQYF.

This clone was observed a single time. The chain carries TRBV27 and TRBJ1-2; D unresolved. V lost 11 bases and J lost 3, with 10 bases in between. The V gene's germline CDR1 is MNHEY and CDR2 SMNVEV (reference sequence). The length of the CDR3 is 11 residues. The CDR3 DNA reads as TGTGCCGTGGGGAGGGACTATGGCTACACCTTC. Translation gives CAVGRDYGYTF.

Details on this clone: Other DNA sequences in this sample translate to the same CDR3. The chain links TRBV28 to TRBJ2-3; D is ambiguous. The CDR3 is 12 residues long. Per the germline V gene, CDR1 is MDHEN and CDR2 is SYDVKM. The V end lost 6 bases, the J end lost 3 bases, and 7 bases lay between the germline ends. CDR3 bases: TGTGCCAGCAGCCTAGGGACAGATACGCAGTATTTT. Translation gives CASSLGTDTQYF.

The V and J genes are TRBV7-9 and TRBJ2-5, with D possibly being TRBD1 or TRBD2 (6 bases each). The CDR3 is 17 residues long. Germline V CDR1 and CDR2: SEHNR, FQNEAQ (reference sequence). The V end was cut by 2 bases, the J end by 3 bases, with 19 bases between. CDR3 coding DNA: TGTGCCAGCAGCTTAATGGGGGGCTCGGGTTCAGAAGAGACCCAGTACTTC. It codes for CASSLMGGSGSEETQYF.

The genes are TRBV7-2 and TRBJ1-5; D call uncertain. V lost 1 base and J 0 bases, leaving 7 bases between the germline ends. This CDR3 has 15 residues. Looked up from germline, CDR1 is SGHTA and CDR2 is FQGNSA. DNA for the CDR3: TGTGCCAGCAGCTTAGTGAGGGATAGCAATCAGCCCCAGCATTTT. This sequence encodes CASSLVRDSNQPQHF.

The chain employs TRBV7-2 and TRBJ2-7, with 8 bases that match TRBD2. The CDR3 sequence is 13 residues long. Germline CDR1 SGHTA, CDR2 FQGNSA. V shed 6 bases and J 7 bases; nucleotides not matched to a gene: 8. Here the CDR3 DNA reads TGTGCCAGCAGTCCCGGACTAGCTGGGGAGCAGTACTTC. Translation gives CASSPGLAGEQYF. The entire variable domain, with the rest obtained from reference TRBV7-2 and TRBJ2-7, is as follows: GAGVSQSPSNKVTEKGKDVELRCDPISGHTALYWYRQSLGQGLEFLIYFQGNSAPDKSGLPSDRFSAERTGGSVSTLTIQRTQQEDSAVYLCASSPGLAGEQYFGPGTRLTVT.

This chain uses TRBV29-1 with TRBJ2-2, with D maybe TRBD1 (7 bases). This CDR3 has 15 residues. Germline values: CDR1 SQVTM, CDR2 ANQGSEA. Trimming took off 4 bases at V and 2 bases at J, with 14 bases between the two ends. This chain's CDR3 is CSVAGDRYNTGELFF. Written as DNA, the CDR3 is TGCAGCGTTGCGGGGGACAGATATAACACCGGGGAGCTGTTTTTT.

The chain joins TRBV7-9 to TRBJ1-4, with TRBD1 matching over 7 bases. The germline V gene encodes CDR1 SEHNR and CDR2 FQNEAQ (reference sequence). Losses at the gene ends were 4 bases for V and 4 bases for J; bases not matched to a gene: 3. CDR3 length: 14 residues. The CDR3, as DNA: TGTGCCAGCAGCTGGGGACAGCTTAATGAAAAACTGTTTTTT. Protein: CASSWGQLNEKLFF.

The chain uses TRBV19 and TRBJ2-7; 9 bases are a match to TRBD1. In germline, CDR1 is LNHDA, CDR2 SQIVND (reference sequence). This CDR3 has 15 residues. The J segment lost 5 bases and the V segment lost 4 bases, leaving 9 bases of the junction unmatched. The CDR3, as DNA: TGTGCCAGTAGTACAAAACAGGGGGCGTCGGACGAGCAGTACTTC. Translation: CASSTKQGASDEQYF.

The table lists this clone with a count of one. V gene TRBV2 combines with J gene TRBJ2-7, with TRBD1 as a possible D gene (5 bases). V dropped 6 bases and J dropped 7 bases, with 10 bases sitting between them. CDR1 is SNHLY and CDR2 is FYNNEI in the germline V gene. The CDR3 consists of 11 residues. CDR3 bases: TGTGCCAGCAGGGGGTACAGGGAGCAGTACTTC. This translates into CASRGYREQYF.

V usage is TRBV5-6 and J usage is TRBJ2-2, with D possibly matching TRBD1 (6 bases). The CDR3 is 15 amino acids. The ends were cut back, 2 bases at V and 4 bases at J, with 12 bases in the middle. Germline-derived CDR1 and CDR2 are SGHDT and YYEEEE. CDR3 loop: CASSLSDRPTGELFF. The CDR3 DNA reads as TGTGCCAGCAGCTTAAGCGACAGGCCCACCGGGGAGCTGTTTTTT.

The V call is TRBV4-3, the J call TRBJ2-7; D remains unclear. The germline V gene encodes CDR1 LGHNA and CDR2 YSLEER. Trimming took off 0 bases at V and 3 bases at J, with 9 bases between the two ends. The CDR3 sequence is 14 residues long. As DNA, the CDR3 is TGCGCCAGCAGCCAAGATCCCCAATACTACGAGCAGTACTTC. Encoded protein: CASSQDPQYYEQYF.

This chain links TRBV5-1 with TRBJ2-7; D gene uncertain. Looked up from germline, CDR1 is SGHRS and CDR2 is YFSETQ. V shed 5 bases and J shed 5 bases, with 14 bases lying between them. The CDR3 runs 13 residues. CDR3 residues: CASSRTPADEQYF. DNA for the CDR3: TGCGCCAGCAGTCGCACCCCCGCCGACGAGCAGTACTTC.

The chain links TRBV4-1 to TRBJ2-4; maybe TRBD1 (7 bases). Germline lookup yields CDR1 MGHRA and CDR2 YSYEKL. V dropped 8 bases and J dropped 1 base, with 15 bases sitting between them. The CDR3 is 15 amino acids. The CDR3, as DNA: TGCGCCAGCGGAGGGACAGATCCCGCCAAAAACATTCAGTACTTC. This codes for CASGGTDPAKNIQYF.

The CDR3 region is CASSLLGTHEQYF. DNA for the CDR3: TGTGCCAGCAGTTTACTGGGTACCCACGAGCAGTACTTC. The chain links TRBV28 to TRBJ2-7; D ambiguous. Germline assignment: CDR1 MDHEN and CDR2 SYDVKM. Trimming left V 2 bases short and J 5 bases short, with 10 bases between. The CDR3 is 13 residues long.

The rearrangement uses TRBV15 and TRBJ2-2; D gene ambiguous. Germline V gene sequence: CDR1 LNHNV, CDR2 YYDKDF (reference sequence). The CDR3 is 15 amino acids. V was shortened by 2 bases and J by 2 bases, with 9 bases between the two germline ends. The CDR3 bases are TGTGCCACCAGCAGAAGTACGAAAAACACCGGGGAGCTGTTTTTT. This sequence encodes CATSRSTKNTGELFF.

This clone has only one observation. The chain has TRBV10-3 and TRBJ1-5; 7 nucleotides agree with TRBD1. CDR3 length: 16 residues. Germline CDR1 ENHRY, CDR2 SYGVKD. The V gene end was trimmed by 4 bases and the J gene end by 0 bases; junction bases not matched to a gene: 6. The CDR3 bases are TGTGCCATCAGTGCCGACAGGGTCAATAGCAATCAGCCCCAGCATTTT. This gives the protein CAISADRVNSNQPQHF.

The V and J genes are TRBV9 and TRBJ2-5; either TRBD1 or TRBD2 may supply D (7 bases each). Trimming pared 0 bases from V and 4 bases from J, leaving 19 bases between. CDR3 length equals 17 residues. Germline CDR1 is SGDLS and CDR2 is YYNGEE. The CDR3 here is CASSVGTMTGRGETQYF. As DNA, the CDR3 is TGTGCCAGCAGCGTAGGAACTATGACAGGGAGGGGAGAGACCCAGTACTTC. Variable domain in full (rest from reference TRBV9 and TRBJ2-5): DSGVTQTPKHLITATGQRVTLRCSPRSGDLSVYWYQQSLDQGLQFLIQYYNGEERAKGNILERFSAQQFPDLHSELNLSSLELGDSALYFCASSVGTMTGRGETQYFGPGTRLLVL.

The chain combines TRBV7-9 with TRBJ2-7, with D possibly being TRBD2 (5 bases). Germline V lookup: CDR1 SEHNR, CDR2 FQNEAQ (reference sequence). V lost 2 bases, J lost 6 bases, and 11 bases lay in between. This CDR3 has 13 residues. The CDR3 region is CASSLKGRGEQYF. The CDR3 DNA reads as TGTGCCAGCAGCTTAAAGGGCCGGGGCGAGCAGTACTTC.

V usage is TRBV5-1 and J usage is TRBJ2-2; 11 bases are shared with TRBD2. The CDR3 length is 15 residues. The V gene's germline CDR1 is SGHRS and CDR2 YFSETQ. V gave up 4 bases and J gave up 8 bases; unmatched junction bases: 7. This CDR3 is CASSIAGGISGELFF. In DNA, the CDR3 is TGCGCCAGCAGCATAGCGGGAGGGATCTCTGGGGAGCTGTTTTTT.

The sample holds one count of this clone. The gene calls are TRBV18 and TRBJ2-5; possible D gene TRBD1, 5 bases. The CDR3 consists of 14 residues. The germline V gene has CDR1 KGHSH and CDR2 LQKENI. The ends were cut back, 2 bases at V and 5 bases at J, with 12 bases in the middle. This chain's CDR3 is CASSPIWGEETQYF. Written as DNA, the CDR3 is TGTGCCAGCTCACCAATTTGGGGCGAGGAGACCCAGTACTTC. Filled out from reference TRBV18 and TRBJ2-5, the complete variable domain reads NAGVMQNPRHLVRRRGQEARLRCSPMKGHSHVYWYRQLPEEGLKFMVYLQKENIIDESGMPKERFSAEFPKEGPSILRIQQVVRGDSAAYFCASSPIWGEETQYFGPGTRLLVL.